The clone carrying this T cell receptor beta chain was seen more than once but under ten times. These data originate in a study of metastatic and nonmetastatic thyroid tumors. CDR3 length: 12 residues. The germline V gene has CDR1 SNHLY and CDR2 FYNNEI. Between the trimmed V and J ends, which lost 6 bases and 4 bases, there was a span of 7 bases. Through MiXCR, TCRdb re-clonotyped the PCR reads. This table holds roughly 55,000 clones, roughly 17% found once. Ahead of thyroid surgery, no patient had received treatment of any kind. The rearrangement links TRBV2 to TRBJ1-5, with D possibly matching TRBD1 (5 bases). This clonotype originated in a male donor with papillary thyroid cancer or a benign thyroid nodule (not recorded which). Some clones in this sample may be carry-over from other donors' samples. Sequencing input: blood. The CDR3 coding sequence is TGTGCCAGCAGCAGGGTTAATCAGCCCCAGCATTTT. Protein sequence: CASSRVNQPQHF.